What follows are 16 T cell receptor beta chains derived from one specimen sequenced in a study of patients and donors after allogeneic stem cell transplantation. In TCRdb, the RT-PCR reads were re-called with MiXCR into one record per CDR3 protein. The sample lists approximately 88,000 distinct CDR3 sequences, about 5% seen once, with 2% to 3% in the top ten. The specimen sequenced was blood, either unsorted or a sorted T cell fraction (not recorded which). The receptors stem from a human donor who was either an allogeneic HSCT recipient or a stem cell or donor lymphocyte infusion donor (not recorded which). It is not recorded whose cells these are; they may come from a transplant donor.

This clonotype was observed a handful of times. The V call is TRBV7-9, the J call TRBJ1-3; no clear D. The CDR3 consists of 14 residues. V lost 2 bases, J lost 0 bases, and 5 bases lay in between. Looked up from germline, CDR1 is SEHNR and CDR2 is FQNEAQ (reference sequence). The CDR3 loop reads CASSLTVSGNTIYF. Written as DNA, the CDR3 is TGTGCCAGCAGCTTAACGGTCTCTGGAAACACCATATATTTT. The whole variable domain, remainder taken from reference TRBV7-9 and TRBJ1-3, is DTGVSQNPRHKITKRGQNVTFRCDPISEHNRLYWYRQTLGQGPEFLTYFQNEAQLEKSRLLSDRFSAERPKGSFSTLEIQRTEQGDSAMYLCASSLTVSGNTIYFGEGSWLTVV.

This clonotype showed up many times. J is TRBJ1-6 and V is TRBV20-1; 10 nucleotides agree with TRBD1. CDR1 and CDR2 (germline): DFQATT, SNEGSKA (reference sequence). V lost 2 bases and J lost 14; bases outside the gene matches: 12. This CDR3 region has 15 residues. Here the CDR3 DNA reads TGCAGTGCTAGATTACCGGGACAGGGGCTAGGGGCCCTCCACTTT. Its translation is CSARLPGQGLGALHF.

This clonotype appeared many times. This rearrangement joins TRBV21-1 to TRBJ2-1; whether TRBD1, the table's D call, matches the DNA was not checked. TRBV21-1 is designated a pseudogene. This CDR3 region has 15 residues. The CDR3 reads CASSKVWTGGYEQFF. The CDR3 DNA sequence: TGTGCCAGCAGCAAGGTGTGGACAGGAGGGTATGAGCAGTTCTTC.

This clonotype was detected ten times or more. The CDR3 is CASSLSGFGTEAFF. The CDR3 DNA sequence: TGTGCCAGCAGTTTATCAGGGTTCGGCACTGAAGCTTTCTTT. The chain links TRBV27 to TRBJ1-1; D uncertain. Germline CDR1 is MNHEY and CDR2 is SMNVEV (reference sequence). The ends were cut back, 0 bases at V and 4 bases at J, with 9 bases in the middle. The CDR3 runs to 14 residues.

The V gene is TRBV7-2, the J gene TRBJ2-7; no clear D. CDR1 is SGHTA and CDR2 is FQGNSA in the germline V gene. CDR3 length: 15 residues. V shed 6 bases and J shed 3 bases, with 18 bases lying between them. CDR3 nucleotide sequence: TGTGCCAGCAGTCGTAACTCGGGCTCCTACTACGAGCAGTACTTC. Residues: CASSRNSGSYYEQYF.

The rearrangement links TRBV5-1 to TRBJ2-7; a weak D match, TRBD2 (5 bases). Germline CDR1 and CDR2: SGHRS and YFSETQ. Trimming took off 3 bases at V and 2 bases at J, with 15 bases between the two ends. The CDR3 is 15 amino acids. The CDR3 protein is CASSSDGGTPYEQYF. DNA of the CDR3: TGCGCCAGCAGCTCGGACGGAGGCACGCCCTACGAGCAGTACTTC.

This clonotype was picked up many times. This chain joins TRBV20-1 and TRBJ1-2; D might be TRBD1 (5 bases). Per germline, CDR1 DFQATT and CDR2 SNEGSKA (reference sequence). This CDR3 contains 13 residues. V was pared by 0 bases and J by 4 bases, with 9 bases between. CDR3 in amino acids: CSAREGVGYGYTF. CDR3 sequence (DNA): TGCAGTGCTAGAGAAGGGGTTGGCTATGGCTACACCTTC.

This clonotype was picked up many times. CDR3 residues: CASTRGDTEAFF. The CDR3 DNA is TGCGCCAGCACCAGGGGTGACACTGAAGCTTTCTTT. The V call is TRBV5-1, the J call TRBJ1-1; tentatively, D is TRBD1 (6 bases). CDR1 and CDR2 from the germline V gene are SGHRS and YFSETQ. V lost 6 bases, J lost 3 bases, and 9 bases lay in between. The CDR3 is made up of 12 amino acids.

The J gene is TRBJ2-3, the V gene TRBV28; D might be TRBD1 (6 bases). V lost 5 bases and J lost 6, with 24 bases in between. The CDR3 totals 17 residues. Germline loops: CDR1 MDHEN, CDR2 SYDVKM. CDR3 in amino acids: CASSPPGDTDRQDTQYF. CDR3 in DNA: TGTGCCAGCAGTCCACCAGGGGACACAGACCGACAGGATACGCAGTATTTT.

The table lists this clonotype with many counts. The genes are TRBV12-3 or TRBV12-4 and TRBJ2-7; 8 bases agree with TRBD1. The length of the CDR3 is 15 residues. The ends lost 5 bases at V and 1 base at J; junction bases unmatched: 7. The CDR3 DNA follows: TGTGCCAGCAGTCCCCGACAGGGGAGGTCCTACGAGCAGTACTTC. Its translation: CASSPRQGRSYEQYF.

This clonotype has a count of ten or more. CDR3 sequence reads: CASSPLGGETQYF. The CDR3 DNA reads TGTGCCAGCAGCCCTCTCGGAGGAGAGACCCAGTACTTC. The V gene is TRBV7-2, the J gene TRBJ2-5, with D maybe TRBD2 (5 bases). From germline, CDR1 is SGHTA and CDR2 FQGNSA. The CDR3 extends over 13 amino acids. The V and J ends lost 5 bases and 4 bases respectively, with 11 bases between them.

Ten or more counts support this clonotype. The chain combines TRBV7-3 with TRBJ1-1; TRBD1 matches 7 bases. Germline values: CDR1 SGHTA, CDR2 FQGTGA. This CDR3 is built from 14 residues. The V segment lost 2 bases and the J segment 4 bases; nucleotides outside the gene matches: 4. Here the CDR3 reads CASSLGPGGTEAFF. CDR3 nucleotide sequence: TGTGCCAGCAGCTTAGGGCCAGGGGGCACTGAAGCTTTCTTT.

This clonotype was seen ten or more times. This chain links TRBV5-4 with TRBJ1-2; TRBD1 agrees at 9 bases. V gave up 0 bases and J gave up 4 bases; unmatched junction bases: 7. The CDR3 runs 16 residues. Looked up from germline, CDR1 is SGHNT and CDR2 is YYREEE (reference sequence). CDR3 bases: TGTGCCAGCAGCTTGGGAGCGGGACAGGGCGCCTATGGCTACACCTTC. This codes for CASSLGAGQGAYGYTF.

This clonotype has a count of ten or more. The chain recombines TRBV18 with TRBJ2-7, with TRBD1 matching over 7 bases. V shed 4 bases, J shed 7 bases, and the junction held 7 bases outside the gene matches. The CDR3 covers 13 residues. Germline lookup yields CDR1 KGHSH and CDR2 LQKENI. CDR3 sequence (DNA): TGTGCCAGCTCACTCTCCCTCAGGGGGGAGCAGTACTTC. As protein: CASSLSLRGEQYF.

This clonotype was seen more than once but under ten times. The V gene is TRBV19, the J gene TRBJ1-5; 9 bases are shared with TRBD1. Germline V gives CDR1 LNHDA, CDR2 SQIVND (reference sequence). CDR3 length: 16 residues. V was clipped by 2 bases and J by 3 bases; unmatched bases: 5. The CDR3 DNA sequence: TGTGCCAGTAGTATATCCGGGACAGGGAACAATCAGCCCCAGCATTTT. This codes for CASSISGTGNNQPQHF.

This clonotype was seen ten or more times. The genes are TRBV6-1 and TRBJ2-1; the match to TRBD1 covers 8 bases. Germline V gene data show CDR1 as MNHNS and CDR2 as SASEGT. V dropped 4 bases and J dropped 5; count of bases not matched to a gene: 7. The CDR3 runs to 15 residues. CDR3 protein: CASSGPGQVDNEQFF. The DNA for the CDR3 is TGTGCCAGCAGTGGCCCGGGACAGGTCGACAATGAGCAGTTCTTC.